This T cell receptor beta chain was observed in a study of OX40 agonist ivuxolimab in advanced cancers. Germline V lookup: CDR1 GTSNPN, CDR2 SVGIG (reference sequence). Trimming took 1 base from V and 0 from J, leaving 9 bases between them. CDR3 size: 14 residues. This clone was seen a single time. Clones were sequenced by immunoSEQ multiplex PCR, and TCRdb holds only the in-frame ones, with some missing. Of some 95,000 clones detected, roughly nine tenths appear once; the ten largest clones hold around 0.51%. Sequencing used CD4+ or CD8+ T cells sorted from blood, obtained in a trial of the OX40 agonist ivuxolimab. The V and J genes are TRBV30 and TRBJ2-5, with D maybe TRBD1 (5 bases). This receptor was taken from an adult with an advanced solid tumor such as melanoma, head and neck, liver or kidney cancer. The CDR3 bases are TGTGCCTGGAGTGGACAGAGAAACCAAGAGACCCAGTACTTC. It translates to CAWSGQRNQETQYF. Looking up the rest from reference TRBV30 and TRBJ2-5 gives the full variable domain: SQTIHQWPATLVQPVGSPLSLECTVEGTSNPNLYWYRQAAGRGLQLLFYSVGIGQISSEVPQNLSASRPQDRQFILSSKKLLLSDSGFYLCAWSGQRNQETQYFGPGTRLLVL.